Shown below are 21 T cell receptor beta chains from a single sample sequenced in a study of T-cell reconstitution after alpha-beta-depleted transplantation in children. Unique molecular identifiers were used in preparing the TCRbeta library. Each CDR3 protein is one row after TCRdb ran MiXCR on the PCR reads. The repertoire holds 120,000 to 150,000 distinct CDR3 sequences, with around 8.8% as singletons. The sample in question was PBMCs, mostly from graft donor cells, obtained 180 days after TCRalphabeta/CD19-depleted stem cell transplant. These receptors were obtained from a female patient aged 2-9 years who had a stem cell transplant for congenital amegakaryocytic thrombocytopenia, so the T cells may come from the graft donor.

The chain links TRBV25-1 to TRBJ2-2, with 7 bases matching TRBD2. Losses at the gene ends were 4 bases for V and 4 bases for J; bases not matched to a gene: 9. The germline CDR1 and CDR2 sequences are MGHDK and SYGVNS. CDR3 size: 16 residues. The CDR3 DNA reads as TGTGCCAGCAGTGGACTCAGCGGGGTTCGCACCGGGGAGCTGTTTTTT. Encoded protein: CASSGLSGVRTGELFF.

In this sample, this clonotype turned up many times. The DNA for the CDR3 is TGCAGTGCTGACCTAGCGAGCCTAGCCAAAAACATTCAGTACTTC. It yields the protein CSADLASLAKNIQYF. V and J are TRBV20-1 and TRBJ2-4, with D possibly matching TRBD2 (6 bases). This CDR3 region has 15 residues. The V gene's germline CDR1 is DFQATT and CDR2 SNEGSKA (reference sequence). Between the trimmed V and J ends, which lost 5 bases and 0 bases, there was a span of 14 bases.

This clonotype was seen ten or more times. This chain links TRBV5-1 with TRBJ1-1, with D perhaps TRBD1 (5 bases). V was pared by 4 bases and J by 2 bases, with 15 bases between. This CDR3 has 15 amino acids. The germline V gene encodes CDR1 SGHRS and CDR2 YFSETQ. CDR3 nucleotide sequence: TGCGCCAGCAGCGGGGACGGGGCTTTCAACACTGAAGCTTTCTTT. The encoded protein is CASSGDGAFNTEAFF.

The CDR3: CAIRDGQGEAFF. In nucleotides, the CDR3 is TGTGCCATCAGGGACGGACAGGGTGAAGCTTTCTTT. The chain is built from TRBV10-3 and TRBJ1-1, with TRBD1 matching over 8 bases. Germline V gene sequence: CDR1 ENHRY, CDR2 SYGVKD. This CDR3 is built from 12 residues. V lost 6 bases, J lost 7 bases, and 4 bases stayed unmatched.

This clonotype was recorded many times. The rearrangement joins TRBV6-5 to TRBJ2-1; TRBD2 agrees at 7 bases. The V gene end was trimmed by 4 bases and the J gene end by 7 bases; junction bases not matched to a gene: 13. This CDR3 is 16 amino acids long. CDR1 and CDR2 from the germline V gene are MNHEY and SVGAGI. The CDR3 reads CASSFSNWGAGNEQFF. The CDR3 region has the DNA TGTGCCAGCAGTTTCTCAAATTGGGGAGCGGGGAATGAGCAGTTCTTC.

This clonotype was seen once. This clone may be a read error of a much larger clone one base away. V and J are TRBV4-1 and TRBJ2-5, with 9 bases fitting TRBD2. Germline assignment: CDR1 MGHRA and CDR2 YSYEKL. The CDR3 loop spans 17 amino acids. CDR3 in amino acids: CASSQEGAGGDQATQYF. As DNA, the CDR3 is TGCGCCAGCAGCCAAGAGGGGGCGGGAGGGGACCAAGCGACCCAGTACTTC.

This clonotype showed up many times. The gene calls are TRBV24-1 and TRBJ2-2, with D possibly matching TRBD2 (6 bases). This CDR3 has 13 residues. The V gene's germline CDR1 is KGHDR and CDR2 SFDVKD. Trimming shortened V by 4 bases and J by 8 bases, and 10 bases separated the two germline ends. The CDR3 DNA sequence: TGTGCCACCAGTGAGAGGAGGGCTGGGGAGCTGTTTTTT. This codes for CATSERRAGELFF.

This clonotype was counted ten times or more. CDR3 protein: CAIRLEGGSTDTQYF. CDR3 DNA sequence: TGTGCCATCAGATTAGAGGGCGGATCGACAGATACGCAGTATTTT. The chain combines TRBV10-3 with TRBJ2-3, with a possible D match to TRBD2 (5 bases). Trimming removed 6 bases from V and 3 bases from J, with 16 bases in between. Per the germline V gene, CDR1 is ENHRY and CDR2 is SYGVKD. The CDR3 runs to 15 residues.

This clonotype was seen only a few times. V usage is TRBV20-1 and J usage is TRBJ2-7; 7 bases agree with TRBD2. After removal of 6 bases from V and 2 bases from J, the junction contained 22 bases not matched to a gene. The CDR3 is made up of 18 amino acids. CDR1 and CDR2 (germline): DFQATT, SNEGSKA (reference sequence). In DNA form, the CDR3 reads TGCAGTGCCCTAACCGGGACTACACTCTGGAATGAACCCTACGAGCAGTACTTC. This gives the protein CSALTGTTLWNEPYEQYF.

The rearrangement uses TRBV10-3 and TRBJ2-7; possibly TRBD2 for D (5 bases). CDR1 ENHRY and CDR2 SYGVKD come from the germline V gene. The CDR3 is 14 residues long. Trimming took off 9 bases at V and 0 bases at J, with 15 bases between the two ends. This CDR3 reads CAMGAGIPSYEQYF. The CDR3 DNA sequence: TGTGCCATGGGCGCCGGGATCCCCTCCTACGAGCAGTACTTC.

This clonotype has a count of ten or more. CDR3 region: CASSLVGLAGGYEQYF. Here the CDR3 DNA reads TGTGCCAGCAGCTTAGTGGGACTAGCGGGGGGTTACGAGCAGTACTTC. The rearrangement uses TRBV7-2 and TRBJ2-7; 15 nucleotides match TRBD2. The germline CDR1 and CDR2 sequences are SGHTA and FQGNSA. The CDR3 is 16 amino acids. V was clipped by 1 base and J by 4 bases; unmatched bases: 2.

This clonotype showed up many times. This chain joins TRBV4-1 and TRBJ1-1, with a tentative D call TRBD1 (5 bases). The CDR3 contains 16 residues. Trimming took off 0 bases at V and 0 bases at J, with 11 bases between the two ends. CDR1 and CDR2 from the germline V gene are MGHRA and YSYEKL. The CDR3 region has the DNA TGCGCCAGCAGCCAAGAAGTACCGGACATGAACACTGAAGCTTTCTTT. It is translated as CASSQEVPDMNTEAFF.

This clonotype was seen many times. This chain connects TRBV20-1 to TRBJ2-7; a weak D match, TRBD1 (5 bases). CDR1 and CDR2 from the germline V gene are DFQATT and SNEGSKA (reference sequence). The CDR3 is made up of 12 amino acids. Trimming removed 8 bases from V and 0 bases from J, with 11 bases in between. The CDR3 is CSPTGDSYEQYF. CDR3 DNA: TGCAGTCCCACAGGCGACTCCTACGAGCAGTACTTC.

In its sample, this clonotype was seen many times. The rearrangement uses TRBV5-1 and TRBJ2-7; D may correspond to TRBD1 or TRBD2 (5 bases each). The CDR3 has 15 residues. Per germline, CDR1 SGHRS and CDR2 YFSETQ. Trimming left V 4 bases short and J 5 bases short, with 19 bases between. DNA for the CDR3: TGCGCCAGCAGCCTCGGGGCGGGCCTTCGGGACGAGCAGTACTTC. It codes for CASSLGAGLRDEQYF.

In this sample, this clonotype turned up many times. This chain links TRBV24-1 with TRBJ2-5; the D is unclear. From germline, CDR1 is KGHDR and CDR2 SFDVKD. The CDR3 runs to 15 residues. V lost 1 base, J lost 5 bases, and 13 bases lay in between. CDR3 amino acids: CATSDFKRHRETQYF. CDR3 bases: TGTGCCACCAGTGATTTTAAGAGACATCGCGAGACCCAGTACTTC.

Notes on this clonotype: This may be a read error: a much more frequent sequence differs by one nucleotide. Because it lacks the conserved phenylalanine or tryptophan at the end, this CDR3 is likely a read error. The J gene is TRBJ2-1, the V gene TRBV20-1; 13 bases agree with TRBD2. The trim removed 1 base at V and 0 bases at J, leaving 6 bases unmatched. CDR1 is DFQATT, CDR2 SNEGSKA, per germline (reference sequence). This CDR3 has 18 residues. The CDR3 sequence is CSARGLGTSGTSYNEQFS. In DNA, the CDR3 is TGCAGTGCTAGAGGGTTGGGGACTAGCGGGACCTCCTACAATGAGCAGTTCTCC.

This chain links TRBV28 with TRBJ1-1; no definite D call. In germline, CDR1 is MDHEN, CDR2 SYDVKM. The CDR3 totals 14 residues. Trimming removed 3 bases from V and 2 bases from J, with 10 bases in between. In DNA, the CDR3 is TGTGCCAGCAGTTTTGTAAAGTTCAACACTGAAGCTTTCTTT. It codes for CASSFVKFNTEAFF.

The chain joins TRBV12-3 or TRBV12-4 to TRBJ2-5, with 9 bases aligning to TRBD1. The CDR3 is 14 amino acids. Losses at the gene ends were 5 bases for V and 2 bases for J; bases not matched to a gene: 3. The CDR3 loop is CASSQQGAQETQYF. The CDR3 DNA sequence: TGTGCCAGCAGTCAACAGGGGGCACAAGAGACCCAGTACTTC.

This clonotype was seen many times. This chain links TRBV6-1 with TRBJ1-1; D not resolved. The CDR3 spans 15 residues. CDR1 and CDR2 from the germline V gene are MNHNS and SASEGT. Trimming removed 5 bases at V and 4 bases at J, with 17 bases between. The CDR3 nucleotides are TGTGCCAGCAGTCGACACCCCGGTCGGGGCACTGAAGCTTTCTTT. Protein sequence: CASSRHPGRGTEAFF.

This sequence joins TRBV20-1 and TRBJ2-1, with D possibly matching TRBD2 (6 bases). The germline CDR1 and CDR2 sequences are DFQATT and SNEGSKA (reference sequence). The V end lost 4 bases, the J end lost 8 bases, and 18 bases lay between the germline ends. The CDR3 has 14 amino acids. This CDR3 reads CSAKWDFWGDEQFF. CDR3 nucleotide sequence: TGCAGTGCTAAGTGGGACTTTTGGGGCGATGAGCAGTTCTTC.

This clonotype was detected ten times or more. V usage is TRBV5-1 and J usage is TRBJ2-7; D is perhaps TRBD1 (6 bases). Germline CDR1 is SGHRS and CDR2 is YFSETQ. V was pared by 2 bases and J by 1 base, with 13 bases between. The CDR3 runs 15 residues. CDR3 sequence: CASSFGAGASYEQYF. The CDR3 DNA sequence: TGCGCCAGCAGCTTCGGGGCAGGGGCATCCTACGAGCAGTACTTC.